Below, 5 T cell receptor beta chains from the same sample are listed, as sequenced in a study of blood T cell repertoires in COVID-19. Profiled with immunoSEQ multiplex PCR; TCRdb holds only in-frame clones, not every one. The sample comprises around 70,000 clones, approximately 85% of which are singletons, and approximately 35% rests with the top ten. The sequenced sample was peripheral blood. The receptors were gathered from an older man with acute or convalescent COVID-19.

The gene calls are TRBV7-2 and TRBJ2-7, with 7 bases that match TRBD1. After removal of 5 bases from V and 2 bases from J, the junction contained 6 bases not matched to a gene. Germline-derived CDR1 and CDR2 are SGHTA and FQGNSA. The CDR3 contains 14 residues. CDR3 region: CASSPTGTAYEQYF. The CDR3 nucleotides are TGTGCCAGCAGCCCAACCGGGACAGCCTACGAGCAGTACTTC. Complete variable domain (other parts from reference TRBV7-2 and TRBJ2-7): GAGVSQSPSNKVTEKGKDVELRCDPISGHTALYWYRQSLGQGLEFLIYFQGNSAPDKSGLPSDRFSAERTGGSVSTLTIQRTQQEDSAVYLCASSPTGTAYEQYFGPGTRLTVT.

This clone is a singleton in its sample. The V and J genes are TRBV6-6 and TRBJ2-7; 8 bases match TRBD2. This CDR3 has 14 amino acids. The trim removed 2 bases at V and 2 bases at J, leaving 2 bases unmatched. Germline CDR1 is MNHNY and CDR2 is SVGAGI (reference sequence). The CDR3 DNA reads TGTGCCAGCAGTTACGAGCGGGGGCCCTACGAGCAGTACTTC. It encodes CASSYERGPYEQYF.

This clone was counted once. This chain connects TRBV28 to TRBJ2-1, with TRBD1 matching over 8 bases. The V gene's germline CDR1 is MDHEN and CDR2 SYDVKM. V shed 2 bases, J shed 5 bases, and the junction held 5 bases outside the gene matches. CDR3 size: 15 residues. The CDR3 is CASSLAGGDNNEQFF. CDR3 nucleotide sequence: TGTGCCAGCAGTTTAGCAGGGGGCGACAACAATGAGCAGTTCTTC.

The V gene is TRBV6-5, the J gene TRBJ1-2, with D possibly TRBD1 on 5 matching bases. V lost 2 bases to trimming and J lost 8 bases, with 15 bases between them. From germline, CDR1 is MNHEY and CDR2 SVGAGI. The CDR3 is 14 amino acids. Here the CDR3 reads CASSYGRGEGGYTF. In DNA, the CDR3 is TGTGCCAGCAGTTACGGTCGGGGGGAGGGGGGCTACACCTTC.

The genes are TRBV5-1 and TRBJ2-2; D remains ambiguous. The germline CDR1 and CDR2 sequences are SGHRS and YFSETQ. Trimming shortened V by 1 base and J by 7 bases, and 5 bases separated the two germline ends. CDR3 length: 12 amino acids. The CDR3 loop reads CASSLQVGELFF. The CDR3, as DNA: TGCGCCAGCAGCTTGCAGGTCGGGGAGCTGTTTTTT.